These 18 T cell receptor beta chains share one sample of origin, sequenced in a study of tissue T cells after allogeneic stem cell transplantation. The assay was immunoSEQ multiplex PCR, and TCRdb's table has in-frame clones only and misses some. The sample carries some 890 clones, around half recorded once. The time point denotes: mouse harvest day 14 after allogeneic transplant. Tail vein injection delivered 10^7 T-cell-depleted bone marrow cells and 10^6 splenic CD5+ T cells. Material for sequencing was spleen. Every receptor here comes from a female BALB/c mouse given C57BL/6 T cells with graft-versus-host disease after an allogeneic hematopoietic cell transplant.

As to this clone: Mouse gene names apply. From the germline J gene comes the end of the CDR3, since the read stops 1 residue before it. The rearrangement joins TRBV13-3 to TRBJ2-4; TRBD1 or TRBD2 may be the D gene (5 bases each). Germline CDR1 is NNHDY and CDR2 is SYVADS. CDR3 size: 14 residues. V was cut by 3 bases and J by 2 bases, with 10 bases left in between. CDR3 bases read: TGTGCCAGCAGTGGGAGAGGGGCTCAAAACACCTTGTAC. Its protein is CASSGRGAQNTLY. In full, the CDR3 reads CASSGRGAQNTLYF.

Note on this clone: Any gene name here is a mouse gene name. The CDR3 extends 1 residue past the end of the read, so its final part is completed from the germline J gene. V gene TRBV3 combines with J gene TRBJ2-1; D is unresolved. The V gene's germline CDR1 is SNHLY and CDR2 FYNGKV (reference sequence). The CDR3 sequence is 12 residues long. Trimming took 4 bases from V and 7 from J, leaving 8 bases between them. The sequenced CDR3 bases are TGTGCCAGCAGCTCCTCGGAGGCTGAGCAGTTC. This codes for CASSSSEAEQF. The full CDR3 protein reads CASSSSEAEQFF.

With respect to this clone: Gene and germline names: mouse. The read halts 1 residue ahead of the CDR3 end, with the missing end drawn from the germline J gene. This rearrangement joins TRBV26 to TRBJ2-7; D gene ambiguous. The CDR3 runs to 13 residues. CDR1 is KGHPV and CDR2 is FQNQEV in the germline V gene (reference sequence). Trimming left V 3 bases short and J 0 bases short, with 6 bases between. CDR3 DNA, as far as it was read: TGTGCCAGCAGTCTTGGCAACTCCTATGAACAGTAC. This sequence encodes CASSLGNSYEQY. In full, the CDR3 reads CASSLGNSYEQYF.

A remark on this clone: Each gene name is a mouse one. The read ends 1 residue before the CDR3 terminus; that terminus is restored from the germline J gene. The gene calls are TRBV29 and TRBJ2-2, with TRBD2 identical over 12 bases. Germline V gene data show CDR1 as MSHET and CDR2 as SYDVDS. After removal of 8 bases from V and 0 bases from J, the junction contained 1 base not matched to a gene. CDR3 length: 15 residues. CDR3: CASGLGGSNTGQLYF. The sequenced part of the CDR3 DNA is TGTGCTAGCGGACTGGGGGGGTCAAACACCGGGCAGCTCTAC.

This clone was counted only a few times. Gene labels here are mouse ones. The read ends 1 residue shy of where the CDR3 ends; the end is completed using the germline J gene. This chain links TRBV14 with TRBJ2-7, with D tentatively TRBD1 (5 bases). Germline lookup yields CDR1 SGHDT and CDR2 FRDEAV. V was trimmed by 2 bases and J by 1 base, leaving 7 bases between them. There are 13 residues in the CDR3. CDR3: CASSLSGSYEQYF. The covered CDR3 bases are TGTGCCAGCAGTTTGTCAGGGTCCTATGAACAGTAC.

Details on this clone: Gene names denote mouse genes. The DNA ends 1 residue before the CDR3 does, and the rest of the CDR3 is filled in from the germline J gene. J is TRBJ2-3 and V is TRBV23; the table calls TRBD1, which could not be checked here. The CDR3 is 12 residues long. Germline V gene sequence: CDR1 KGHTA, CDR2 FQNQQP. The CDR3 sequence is CSSRQGAETLYF. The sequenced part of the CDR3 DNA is TGCTCCAGCAGACAGGGTGCAGAAACGCTGTAT.

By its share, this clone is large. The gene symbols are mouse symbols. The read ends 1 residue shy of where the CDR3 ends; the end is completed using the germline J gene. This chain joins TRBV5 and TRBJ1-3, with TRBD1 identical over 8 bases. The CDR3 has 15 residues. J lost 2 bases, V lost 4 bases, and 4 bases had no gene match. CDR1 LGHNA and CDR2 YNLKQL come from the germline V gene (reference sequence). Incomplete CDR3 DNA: TGTGCCAGCAGCCCATCGGACAGGGCTGGAAATACGCTCTAT. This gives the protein CASSPSDRAGNTLY. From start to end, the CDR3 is CASSPSDRAGNTLYF.

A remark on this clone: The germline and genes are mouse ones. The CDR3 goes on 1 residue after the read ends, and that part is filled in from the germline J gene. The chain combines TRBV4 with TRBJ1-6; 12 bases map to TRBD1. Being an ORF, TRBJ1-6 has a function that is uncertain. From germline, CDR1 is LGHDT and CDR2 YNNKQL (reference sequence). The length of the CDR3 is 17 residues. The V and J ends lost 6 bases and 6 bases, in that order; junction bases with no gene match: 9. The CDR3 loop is CASSPGTGGRGNSPLYF. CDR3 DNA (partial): TGTGCCAGCAGTCCCGGGACAGGGGGCCGGGGTAATTCGCCCCTCTAC.

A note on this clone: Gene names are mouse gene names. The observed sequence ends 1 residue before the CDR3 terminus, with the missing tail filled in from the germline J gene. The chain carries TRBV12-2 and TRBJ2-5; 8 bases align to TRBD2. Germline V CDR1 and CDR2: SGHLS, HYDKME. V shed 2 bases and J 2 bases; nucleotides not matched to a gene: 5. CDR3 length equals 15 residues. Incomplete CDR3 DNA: TGTGCCAGCTCTCCCGATTGGGGGGGCCAAGACACCCAGTAC. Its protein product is CASSPDWGGQDTQY. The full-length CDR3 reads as CASSPDWGGQDTQYF.

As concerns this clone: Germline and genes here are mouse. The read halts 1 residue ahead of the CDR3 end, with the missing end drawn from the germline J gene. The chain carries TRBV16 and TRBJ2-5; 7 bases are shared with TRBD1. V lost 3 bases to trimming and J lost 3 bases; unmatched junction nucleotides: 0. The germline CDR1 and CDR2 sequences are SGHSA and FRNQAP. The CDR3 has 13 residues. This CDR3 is CASSFRGQDTQYF. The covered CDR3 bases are TGTGCAAGCAGCTTCAGGGGGCAAGACACCCAGTAC.

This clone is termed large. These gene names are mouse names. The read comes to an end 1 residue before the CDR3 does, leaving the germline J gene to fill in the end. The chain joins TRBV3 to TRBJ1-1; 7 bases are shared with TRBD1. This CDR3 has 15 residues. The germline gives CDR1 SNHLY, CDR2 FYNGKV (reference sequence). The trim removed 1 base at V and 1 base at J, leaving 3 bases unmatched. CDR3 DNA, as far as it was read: TGTGCCAGCAGCTTAGAGGGACAGAAAAACACAGAAGTCTTC. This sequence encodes CASSLEGQKNTEVF. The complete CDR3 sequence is CASSLEGQKNTEVFF.

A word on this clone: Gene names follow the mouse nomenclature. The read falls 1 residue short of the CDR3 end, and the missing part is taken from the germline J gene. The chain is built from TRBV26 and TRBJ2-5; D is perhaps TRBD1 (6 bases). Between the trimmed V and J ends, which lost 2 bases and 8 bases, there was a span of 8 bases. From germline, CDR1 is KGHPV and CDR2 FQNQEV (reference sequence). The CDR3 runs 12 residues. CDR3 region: CASSLPQGTQYF. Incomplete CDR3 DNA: TGTGCCAGCAGTCTGCCACAGGGCACCCAGTAC.

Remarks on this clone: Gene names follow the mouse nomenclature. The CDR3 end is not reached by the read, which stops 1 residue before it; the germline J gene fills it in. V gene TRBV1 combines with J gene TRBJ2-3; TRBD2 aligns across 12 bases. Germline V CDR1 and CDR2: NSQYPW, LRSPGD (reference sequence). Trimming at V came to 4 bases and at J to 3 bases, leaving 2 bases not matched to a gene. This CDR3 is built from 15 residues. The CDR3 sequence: CTCSGLGGRAETLYF. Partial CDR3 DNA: TGCACCTGCAGTGGACTGGGGGGGCGGGCAGAAACGCTGTAT.

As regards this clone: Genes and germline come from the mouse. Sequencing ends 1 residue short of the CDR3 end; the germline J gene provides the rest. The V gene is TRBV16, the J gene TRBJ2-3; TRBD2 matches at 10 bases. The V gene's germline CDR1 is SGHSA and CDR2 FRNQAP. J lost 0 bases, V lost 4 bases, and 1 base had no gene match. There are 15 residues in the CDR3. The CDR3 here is CASSWTGGSAETLYF. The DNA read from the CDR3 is TGTGCAAGCAGCTGGACTGGGGGTAGTGCAGAAACGCTGTAT. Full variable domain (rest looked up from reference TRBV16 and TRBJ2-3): NAGVIQTPRHKVTGKGQEATLWCEPISGHSAVFWYRQTIVQGLEFLTYFRNQAPIDDSGMPKERFSAQMPNQSHSTLKIQSTQPQDSAVYLCASSWTGGSAETLYFGSGTRLTVL.

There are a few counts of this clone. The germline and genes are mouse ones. Partial CDR3 DNA: TGTGCCAGCAGTCTAGGGAACTATGAACAGTAC. Residues: CASSLGNYEQY. The full CDR3 sequence reads CASSLGNYEQYF. The chain links TRBV26 to TRBJ2-7, with unresolved D. The read comes to an end 1 residue before the CDR3 does, leaving the germline J gene to fill in the end. The V and J ends lost 3 bases and 3 bases respectively, with 6 bases between them. The CDR3 spans 12 residues. Per the germline V gene, CDR1 is KGHPV and CDR2 is FQNQEV (reference sequence).

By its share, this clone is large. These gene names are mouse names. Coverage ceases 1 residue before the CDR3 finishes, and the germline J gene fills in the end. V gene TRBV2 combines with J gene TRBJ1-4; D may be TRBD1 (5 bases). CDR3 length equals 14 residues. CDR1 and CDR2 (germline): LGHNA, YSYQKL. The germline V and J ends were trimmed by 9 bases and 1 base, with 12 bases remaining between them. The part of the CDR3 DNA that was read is TGTGCCAGTACAACCGGGGGTTCCAACGAAAGATTATTT. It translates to CASTTGGSNERLF. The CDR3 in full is CASTTGGSNERLFF.

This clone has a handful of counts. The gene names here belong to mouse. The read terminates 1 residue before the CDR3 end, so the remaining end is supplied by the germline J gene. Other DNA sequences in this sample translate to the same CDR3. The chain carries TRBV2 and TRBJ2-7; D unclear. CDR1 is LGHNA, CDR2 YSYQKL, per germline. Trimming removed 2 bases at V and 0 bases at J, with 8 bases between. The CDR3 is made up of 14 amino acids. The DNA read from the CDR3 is TGTGCCAGCAGCCAAAGACAAAGCTCCTATGAACAGTAC. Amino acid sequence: CASSQRQSSYEQY. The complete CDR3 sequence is CASSQRQSSYEQYF.

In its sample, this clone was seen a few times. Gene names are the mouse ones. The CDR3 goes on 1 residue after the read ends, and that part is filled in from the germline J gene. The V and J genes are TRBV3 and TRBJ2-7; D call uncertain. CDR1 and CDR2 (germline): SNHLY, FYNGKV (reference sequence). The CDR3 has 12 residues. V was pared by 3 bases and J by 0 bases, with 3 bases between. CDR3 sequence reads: CASSLSSYEQYF. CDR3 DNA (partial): TGTGCCAGCAGCTTGAGCTCCTATGAACAGTAC.